These 25 T cell receptor beta chains were all obtained from the same sample, sequenced in a study of CD8+ T cells in alopecia areata. The authors extracted RNA and reverse transcribed it into cDNA as the sequencing template. Clones were read by immunoSEQ multiplex PCR, and TCRdb kept only the in-frame ones, dropping some. The repertoire holds around 170,000 clones, with around 49% as singletons. Described treatment: oral pan-JAK inhibitor, 5-10 mg twice daily. The sequenced sample was CD8+ T cells sorted from blood, obtained around week 53, from a patient treated with tofacitinib. All receptors come from a human donor with alopecia areata.

This chain links TRBV5-6 with TRBJ2-7; D is ambiguous. The germline V and J ends were trimmed by 4 bases and 3 bases, with 17 bases remaining between them. Per germline, CDR1 SGHDT and CDR2 YYEEEE. The CDR3 consists of 15 residues. The chain's CDR3 is CASSAYVRPIYEQYF. As DNA, the CDR3 is TGTGCCAGCAGCGCCTATGTGCGGCCGATCTACGAGCAGTACTTC.

The chain recombines TRBV27 with TRBJ2-1; 11 bases are a match to TRBD2. This CDR3 is built from 16 residues. Trimming at V came to 2 bases and at J to 6 bases, leaving 6 bases not matched to a gene. Germline assignment: CDR1 MNHEY and CDR2 SMNVEV (reference sequence). The DNA of the CDR3 is TGTGCCAGCAGTTTACTCCTAGCGGGGGGCCCCAATGAGCAGTTCTTC. It yields the protein CASSLLLAGGPNEQFF.

The table lists this clone with a few counts. The genes are TRBV19 and TRBJ1-4; 9 nucleotides agree with TRBD1. Germline loops: CDR1 LNHDA, CDR2 SQIVND (reference sequence). The V gene end was trimmed by 4 bases and the J gene end by 7 bases; junction bases not matched to a gene: 7. CDR3 length equals 15 residues. The CDR3 spells CASSTIQGAVEKLFF. The CDR3 DNA reads TGTGCCAGTAGTACGATACAGGGGGCAGTTGAAAAACTGTTTTTT.

This clone was seen only once. This chain links TRBV27 with TRBJ1-5; D call uncertain. With 8 bases removed from V and 8 bases from J, the gap between germline ends came to 22 bases. This CDR3 has 15 residues. From germline, CDR1 is MNHEY and CDR2 SMNVEV (reference sequence). The CDR3 coding sequence is TGTGCCAGCCGCAGAAAAGCTGCTTTAAGGGAGCCCCAGCATTTT. Translation gives CASRRKAALREPQHF.

This clone was detected only a few times. This chain connects TRBV29-1 to TRBJ2-1; 11 nucleotides line up with TRBD2. The CDR3 length is 16 residues. V gave up 3 bases and J gave up 3 bases; unmatched junction bases: 7. From germline, CDR1 is SQVTM and CDR2 ANQGSEA. CDR3 sequence (DNA): TGCAGCGTTGACCATGGGGGGACTAGCGGCTACAATGAGCAGTTCTTC. Translated: CSVDHGGTSGYNEQFF.

V gene TRBV7-8 combines with J gene TRBJ2-7; 8 bases fit TRBD1. The CDR3 sequence is 14 residues long. V dropped 3 bases and J dropped 1; count of bases not matched to a gene: 2. Germline values: CDR1 SGHVS, CDR2 FQNEAQ. This chain's CDR3 is CASSFRQGSYEQYF. For the CDR3, the DNA is TGTGCCAGCAGCTTTCGACAGGGGTCCTACGAGCAGTACTTC.

This clone was recorded a few times. The DNA is left out, because the CDR3 cannot be placed on it with certainty; the CDR3 is given as TCRdb lists it. J is TRBJ2-3 and V is TRBV9; the table's D gene call, TRBD2, was not cross checked with the DNA. Germline values: CDR1 SGDLS, CDR2 YYNGEE. Ends included, the CDR3 has 12 residues. The CDR3: CASSVGGGTKYF.

The genes are TRBV7-3 and TRBJ2-2; D unresolved. Between the trimmed V and J ends, which lost 5 bases and 2 bases, there was a span of 12 bases. Germline CDR1 SGHTA, CDR2 FQGTGA. The CDR3 extends over 15 amino acids. The CDR3 loop reads CASSQETDNTGELFF. For the CDR3, the DNA is TGTGCCAGCAGCCAAGAAACCGATAACACCGGGGAGCTGTTTTTT.

This clone was seen once. V gene TRBV4-1 combines with J gene TRBJ2-2; 8 nucleotides align to TRBD1. Germline lookup yields CDR1 MGHRA and CDR2 YSYEKL. The CDR3 sequence is 16 residues long. The trim removed 0 bases at V and 4 bases at J, leaving 4 bases unmatched. For the CDR3, the DNA is TGCGCCAGCAGCCAAGAGCAGGGGGCGGCCACCGGGGAGCTGTTTTTT. As protein: CASSQEQGAATGELFF.

The V call is TRBV30, the J call TRBJ1-6; 8 bases are shared with TRBD1. The CDR3 extends over 14 amino acids. The germline CDR1 and CDR2 sequences are GTSNPN and SVGIG (reference sequence). Trimming cost V 2 bases and J 9 bases; bases outside gene matches: 6. The CDR3, as DNA: TGTGCCTGGAGTCAGGACAGGGTGTTTTCACCCCTCCACTTT. Residues: CAWSQDRVFSPLHF. The complete variable domain, with remaining parts taken from reference TRBV30 and TRBJ1-6, reads SQTIHQWPATLVQPVGSPLSLECTVEGTSNPNLYWYRQAAGRGLQLLFYSVGIGQISSEVPQNLSASRPQDRQFILSSKKLLLSDSGFYLCAWSQDRVFSPLHFGNGTRLTVT.

V usage is TRBV5-1 and J usage is TRBJ2-6, with D unclear. The V gene lost 4 bases and the J gene lost 0 bases, with 8 bases spanning the gap. This CDR3 has 15 amino acids. Germline V gives CDR1 SGHRS, CDR2 YFSETQ. The CDR3 sequence: CASSVHFSGANVLTF. The CDR3 DNA follows: TGCGCCAGCAGCGTTCACTTCTCTGGGGCCAACGTCCTGACTTTC.

This clone is a singleton in its sample. The CDR3 reads CASSSYGTSRETQYF. The CDR3 bases are TGTGCCAGCAGCTCCTACGGGACTAGCCGTGAGACCCAGTACTTC. The chain uses TRBV13 and TRBJ2-5, with 9 positions matching TRBD2. CDR3 size: 15 residues. In germline, CDR1 is PRHDT, CDR2 FYEKMQ (reference sequence). Germline trimming cut 4 bases from V and 5 bases from J; bases unmatched to any gene: 8.

The gene calls are TRBV7-6 and TRBJ2-5; no clear D gene. Germline V gene sequence: CDR1 SGHVS, CDR2 FNYEAQ. The length of the CDR3 is 13 residues. Trimming took off 5 bases at V and 5 bases at J, with 12 bases between the two ends. This CDR3 reads CASSPQIWETQYF. CDR3 nucleotides: TGTGCCAGCAGCCCTCAGATCTGGGAGACCCAGTACTTC.

Comment on this clone: The sample contains more than one DNA sequence encoding this CDR3. The chain has TRBV18 and TRBJ2-5; D remains unclear. The germline V gene encodes CDR1 KGHSH and CDR2 LQKENI. CDR3 length equals 12 residues. The V end was cut by 0 bases, the J end by 4 bases, with 3 bases between. The CDR3 region has the DNA TGTGCCAGCTCACCACCTTCAGAGACCCAGTACTTC. Its translation: CASSPPSETQYF.

The CDR3 loop reads CASRPGAGYGYTF. CDR3 coding DNA: TGTGCCAGCAGACCTGGAGCCGGCTATGGCTACACCTTC. V and J are TRBV2 and TRBJ1-2; D gene unclear. V was shortened by 6 bases and J by 4 bases, with 12 bases between the two germline ends. CDR1 is SNHLY and CDR2 is FYNNEI in the germline V gene. The CDR3 sequence is 13 residues long.

This clone was seen a handful of times. The chain joins TRBV9 to TRBJ1-5; 11 positions agree with TRBD1. V shed 4 bases and J 6 bases; nucleotides not matched to a gene: 15. The CDR3 length is 18 residues. The germline V gene encodes CDR1 SGDLS and CDR2 YYNGEE. The CDR3 sequence: CASSQAADRGQNVQPQHF. The CDR3 DNA sequence: TGTGCCAGCAGCCAGGCGGCGGACAGGGGGCAGAATGTTCAGCCCCAGCATTTT.

The chain joins TRBV29-1 to TRBJ1-2; TRBD1 aligns across 7 bases. J gave up 3 bases and V 1 base, and 8 bases lay outside the gene matches. The CDR3 is made up of 15 amino acids. CDR1 is SQVTM and CDR2 is ANQGSEA in the germline V gene. The CDR3 nucleotides are TGCAGCGTTGAAGTTTACAGGGGAATGGACTATGGCTACACCTTC. Protein: CSVEVYRGMDYGYTF.

CDR3: CASSIVGDTQYF. The CDR3 DNA is TGTGCCAGTAGTATAGTGGGGGATACGCAGTATTTT. The gene calls are TRBV19 and TRBJ2-3; D unclear. This CDR3 is built from 12 residues. The germline V gene has CDR1 LNHDA and CDR2 SQIVND (reference sequence). The V and J ends lost 1 base and 6 bases respectively, with 5 bases between them.

The chain carries TRBV9 and TRBJ1-6; D may be TRBD1 (5 bases). V shed 0 bases and J shed 0 bases, with 7 bases lying between them. The CDR3 runs 16 residues. CDR1 is SGDLS, CDR2 YYNGEE, per germline. CDR3 DNA sequence: TGTGCCAGCAGCGTAGGTGGGGGCTCCTATAATTCACCCCTCCACTTT. It encodes CASSVGGGSYNSPLHF.

The chain carries TRBV30 and TRBJ1-5; D gene unclear. The germline gives CDR1 GTSNPN, CDR2 SVGIG (reference sequence). The CDR3 extends over 15 amino acids. V lost 1 base and J lost 0, with 10 bases in between. The CDR3 loop is CAWSGGKDSNQPQHF. As DNA, the CDR3 is TGTGCCTGGAGTGGGGGAAAAGATAGCAATCAGCCCCAGCATTTT.

This clone appeared a few times. CDR3 amino acids: CSVYAGLNTEAFF. The CDR3 DNA sequence: TGCAGCGTTTACGCAGGGCTGAACACTGAAGCTTTCTTT. The V call is TRBV29-1, the J call TRBJ1-1, with a possible D match to TRBD1 (5 bases). V lost 5 bases and J 0 bases, leaving 10 bases between the germline ends. From germline, CDR1 is SQVTM and CDR2 ANQGSEA. This CDR3 region has 13 residues.

Only a few counts were recorded for this clone. The chain carries TRBV11-2 and TRBJ2-5; no definite D call. Trimming stripped 0 bases from V and 7 bases from J, with 6 bases between. The CDR3 consists of 12 residues. The V gene's germline CDR1 is SGHAT and CDR2 FQNNGV. The CDR3 DNA reads as TGTGCCAGCAGCTTAGATGACGGGACCCAGTACTTC. Translating it yields CASSLDDGTQYF.

The chain carries TRBV6-5 and TRBJ1-2; D unresolved. CDR3 size: 13 residues. Trimming shortened V by 2 bases and J by 7 bases, and 11 bases separated the two germline ends. Germline lookup yields CDR1 MNHEY and CDR2 SVGAGI. The CDR3 here is CASSYPEGIGYTF. The CDR3, as DNA: TGTGCCAGCAGTTACCCCGAAGGGATTGGCTACACCTTC.

Turning to this clone: Other DNA variants within this sample encode the same CDR3. This sequence joins TRBV6-5 and TRBJ1-1; 9 bases map to TRBD1. Germline V gene data show CDR1 as MNHEY and CDR2 as SVGAGI. V gave up 0 bases and J gave up 1 base; unmatched junction bases: 3. The CDR3 loop spans 16 amino acids. CDR3 protein: CASSYSLDRGNTEAFF. The DNA of the CDR3 is TGTGCCAGCAGTTACTCTTTGGACAGGGGGAACACTGAAGCTTTCTTT.

J is TRBJ2-7 and V is TRBV5-4; D tentatively reads TRBD1 or TRBD2 (6 bases each). The CDR3 is 12 residues long. Trimming left V 3 bases short and J 6 bases short, with 10 bases between. CDR1 and CDR2 (germline): SGHNT, YYREEE (reference sequence). This CDR3 is CASSWGAGEQYF. The CDR3 region has the DNA TGTGCCAGCAGCTGGGGGGCAGGCGAGCAGTACTTC.